This T cell receptor (beta chain) originates from a study of early T cells in non-severe SARS-CoV-2 infection. Study overall: Chains were not paired, and sequencing was done on bulk RNA from unsorted whole blood. Study results and caveats: Private and CD4 specificities were missed by VDJdb matching, which favored anti-spike CD8 responses.

Each CDR3 protein gets one entry after TCRdb re-called the 5' RACE reads with MiXCR. This repertoire shows just under 65,000 distinct CDR3 sequences, about 10% found once; its top ten account for 13%. This clonotype appeared many times. Antigen specificity is unknown. The sequence was collected from an adult who was a healthcare worker with PCR-confirmed SARS-CoV-2 infection or an uninfected control (not recorded which). Sequenced here: whole blood, sampled at baseline.

Here the CDR3 reads CASSSFGGQETQYF. The CDR3 DNA sequence: TGTGCCAGCAGCTCCTTTGGGGGCCAAGAGACCCAGTACTTC. This chain connects TRBV11-1 to TRBJ2-5; D could derive from TRBD1 or TRBD2 (5 bases each). Per germline, CDR1 SGHAT and CDR2 FQDESV (reference sequence). Trimming stripped 4 bases from V and 1 base from J, with 10 bases between. This CDR3 is 14 amino acids long.